The 27 T cell receptor beta chains below come from one sample, sequenced in a study of T cells in Graves' hyperthyroidism and ophthalmopathy (dated by TCRdb to between 2018 and 2021). The method was multiplex PCR. TCRdb names Illumina HiSeq 2000 as the instrument used. Amplification of TCR beta CDR3 regions was carried out from RNA transcripts. The TCR CDR3 was subjected to a first round of RT-PCR using the HTBI primer set and the Qiagen OneStep RT-PCR kit. Using fastp trimming at Q25 and MiXCR clonotype assembly, TCRdb reanalyzed the public sequencing data and kept in-frame beta chains. A single entry per CDR3 protein holds the most common genes and DNA from its merged rows. The sample includes roughly 500,000 distinct CDR3 sequences, with roughly 15% observed a single time. Together, the top ten hold roughly 29% of the sample. The specimen sequenced was blood. The source is a woman aged 25 to 39 with Graves' ophthalmopathy.

This clonotype was counted at least ten times. CDR3 in DNA: TGTGCCAGCACCCTGAGCCGGCGGTACAGATCCAGCGAGCAGTTCTTC. This encodes CASTLSRRYRSSEQFF. The chain uses TRBV12-3 or TRBV12-4 and TRBJ2-1; D ambiguous. The CDR3 totals 16 residues. Trimming took 7 bases from V and 10 from J, leaving 26 bases between them.

The genes are TRBV7-9 and TRBJ2-7, with D unresolved. Germline values: CDR1 SEHNR, CDR2 FQNEAQ (reference sequence). With 5 bases removed from V and 3 bases from J, the gap between germline ends came to 8 bases. This CDR3 region has 12 residues. In DNA, the CDR3 is TGTGCCAGCAGCGAAGACATCTACGAGCAGTACTTC. It codes for CASSEDIYEQYF.

This clonotype occurred many times. The rearrangement uses TRBV28 and TRBJ2-5, with D perhaps TRBD1 (5 bases). This CDR3 is 9 amino acids long. CDR1 MDHEN and CDR2 SYDVKM come from the germline V gene. V lost 8 bases to trimming and J lost 10 bases, with 8 bases between them. The CDR3 DNA follows: TGTGCCAGCGGCAGGGACCAGTACTTC. Translation gives CASGRDQYF.

This clonotype was detected ten times or more. The chain carries TRBV20-1 and TRBJ2-7; TRBD1 matches 8 bases. The V and J ends lost 3 bases and 5 bases, in that order; junction bases with no gene match: 9. Germline CDR1 reads DFQATT; CDR2 reads SNEGSKA (reference sequence). The CDR3 is made up of 14 amino acids. CDR3 DNA: TGCAGTGCTAGGTCCCTGGACAGGGTAAACGAGCAGTACTTC. It translates to CSARSLDRVNEQYF.

This clonotype was seen repeatedly, ten times or more. This chain connects TRBV20-1 to TRBJ2-3; D remains unclear. The CDR3 has 16 residues. From germline, CDR1 is DFQATT and CDR2 SNEGSKA (reference sequence). V was clipped by 3 bases and J by 0 bases, with 16 bases between them. This CDR3 is CSASSPQPPSTDTQYF. CDR3 DNA sequence: TGCAGTGCTAGCTCTCCCCAGCCCCCTAGCACAGATACGCAGTATTTT.

This clonotype was counted ten times or more. The chain joins TRBV12-3 or TRBV12-4 to TRBJ1-5; TRBD1 might be the D (6 bases). This CDR3 comprises 14 residues. V was shortened by 5 bases and J by 5 bases, with 13 bases between the two germline ends. CDR3 sequence (DNA): TGTGCCAGCAGTCAGGACAGTGAGCATCAGCCCCAGCATTTT. Translation: CASSQDSEHQPQHF.

The rearrangement joins TRBV7-9 to TRBJ2-1; 8 nucleotides line up with TRBD2. CDR3 length equals 16 residues. V gave up 5 bases and J gave up 4 bases; unmatched junction bases: 10. In germline, CDR1 is SEHNR, CDR2 FQNEAQ (reference sequence). This CDR3 reads CASSLREAGVYNEQFF. DNA of the CDR3: TGTGCCAGCAGCCTTAGAGAAGCGGGAGTTTACAATGAGCAGTTCTTC.

This sequence joins TRBV6-2 or TRBV6-3 and TRBJ2-6; 8 positions agree with TRBD1. The CDR3 contains 17 residues. The germline V gene encodes CDR1 MNHEY and CDR2 SVGEGT. Trimming removed 2 bases from V and 3 bases from J; junction bases left unmatched: 6. The CDR3 loop reads CASSYPQGASGANVLTF. CDR3 DNA sequence: TGTGCCAGCAGTTACCCGCAGGGGGCTAGTGGGGCCAACGTCCTGACTTTC.

This clonotype was seen more than once but under ten times. A much larger clone lies a single base off, so this may be a read error. This chain connects TRBV20-1 to TRBJ2-3; 10 bases match TRBD2. Germline CDR1 DFQATT, CDR2 SNEGSKA (reference sequence). This CDR3 region has 16 residues. V trimming: 0 bases; J trimming: 8 bases; junction bases outside the gene matches: 11. CDR3 loop: CSARDDPSGSAGTQYF. The CDR3 region has the DNA TGCAGTGCTAGAGATGATCCTAGCGGGAGCGCAGGTACGCAGTATTTT.

This clonotype showed up many times. The chain couples TRBV20-1 to TRBJ2-5; 11 bases match TRBD1. The CDR3 is 15 residues long. Germline V gene data show CDR1 as DFQATT and CDR2 as SNEGSKA (reference sequence). J gave up 5 bases and V 2 bases, and 7 bases lay outside the gene matches. In DNA, the CDR3 is TGCAGTGCTAGAAGGGACAGGGGGTTTGCGGAGACCCAGTACTTC. Translating gives CSARRDRGFAETQYF.

This clonotype was observed many times. The chain has TRBV20-1 and TRBJ2-5, with D unclear. V lost 6 bases and J lost 1, with 9 bases in between. Per germline, CDR1 DFQATT and CDR2 SNEGSKA (reference sequence). The CDR3 totals 12 residues. As DNA, the CDR3 is TGCAGTGCGAAGAAGACCCAAGAGACCCAGTACTTC. The encoded protein is CSAKKTQETQYF.

About this clonotype: A much larger clonotype is one base distant, so this may be a read error. The chain couples TRBV5-4 to TRBJ2-1, with 9 bases matching TRBD2. The last part of the DNA fits TRBJ2-7 better; the J call may be wrong. The CDR3 has 15 residues. The germline gives CDR1 SGHNT, CDR2 YYREEE (reference sequence). This chain's CDR3 is CASSLELAGYNEQYF. The CDR3 DNA sequence: TGTGCCAGCAGCTTGGAACTAGCGGGCTACAATGAGCAGTACTTC.

This clonotype was recorded at least ten times. The V gene is TRBV9, the J gene TRBJ1-5; D is uncertain. CDR3 length equals 15 residues. Germline CDR1 is SGDLS and CDR2 is YYNGEE. Trimming took 6 bases from V and 5 from J, leaving 18 bases between them. The CDR3 loop is CASTQRKCLHQPQHF. The CDR3, as DNA: TGTGCCAGCACCCAACGGAAGTGTCTTCATCAGCCCCAGCATTTT.

In its sample, this clonotype was seen a few times. The CDR3 DNA reads TGTGCCAGCAGTTACTACGGGGAAAGCTACGAGCAGTACTTC. This gives the protein CASSYYGESYEQYF. This chain connects TRBV6-5 to TRBJ2-7; D possibly corresponds to TRBD2 (5 bases). The germline CDR1 and CDR2 sequences are MNHEY and SVGAGI. The CDR3 is 14 amino acids. V was trimmed by 1 base and J by 3 bases, leaving 10 bases between them.

This clonotype was seen ten or more times. This sequence joins TRBV20-1 and TRBJ1-5, with D possibly being TRBD1 (5 bases). V lost 5 bases and J lost 4, with 24 bases in between. Germline V gene data show CDR1 as DFQATT and CDR2 as SNEGSKA (reference sequence). There are 17 residues in the CDR3. CDR3 sequence reads: CSAPAPLPLRGNQPQHF. In DNA form, the CDR3 reads TGCAGTGCTCCTGCCCCCTTACCCCTGAGGGGAAATCAGCCCCAGCATTTT.

This clonotype was seen many times. The gene calls are TRBV7-8 and TRBJ2-2; 15 bases are shared with TRBD2. Germline CDR1 reads SGHVS; CDR2 reads FQNEAQ. J gave up 5 bases and V 5 bases, and 3 bases lay outside the gene matches. CDR3 size: 16 residues. The CDR3 sequence is CASSAGLAGGTGELFF. In nucleotides, the CDR3 is TGTGCCAGCAGCGCAGGACTAGCGGGAGGGACCGGGGAGCTGTTTTTT.

This clonotype was observed many times. This chain connects TRBV7-8 to TRBJ2-2; 10 bases map to TRBD2. J lost 3 bases, V lost 5 bases, and 18 bases had no gene match. The CDR3 sequence is 20 residues long. Looked up from germline, CDR1 is SGHVS and CDR2 is FQNEAQ. The CDR3 region is CASSPGTPGTLAGDTGELFF. The CDR3 region has the DNA TGTGCCAGCAGCCCAGGGACACCCGGGACCCTAGCGGGGGACACCGGGGAGCTGTTTTTT.

This clonotype came up a few times. The rearrangement uses TRBV6-5 and TRBJ1-5; no reliable D call. Germline loops: CDR1 MNHEY, CDR2 SVGAGI. V was clipped by 0 bases and J by 6 bases, with 6 bases between them. CDR3 length: 13 residues. The CDR3 spells CASSYSIGQPQHF. The CDR3 DNA is TGTGCCAGCAGTTACTCGATCGGTCAGCCCCAGCATTTT.

V is TRBV24-1 and J is TRBJ1-2; maybe TRBD1 (6 bases). Trimming stripped 6 bases from V and 0 bases from J, with 22 bases between. CDR3 size: 18 residues. Germline-derived CDR1 and CDR2 are KGHDR and SFDVKD. The CDR3 here is CATSNIVTTGTANYGYTF. The CDR3 DNA reads TGTGCCACCAGTAATATCGTAACCACAGGGACGGCTAACTATGGCTACACCTTC.

Many counts were recorded for this clonotype. The rearrangement joins TRBV11-2 to TRBJ2-1; the D call may be TRBD1 or TRBD2 (5 bases each). With 5 bases removed from V and 3 bases from J, the gap between germline ends came to 11 bases. The CDR3 has 14 residues. CDR1 and CDR2 from the germline V gene are SGHAT and FQNNGV. The CDR3 spells CASSIGTDYNEQFF. CDR3 nucleotides: TGTGCCAGCAGCATCGGGACGGACTACAATGAGCAGTTCTTC.

This clonotype was seen at least ten times. J is TRBJ2-7 and V is TRBV7-2; no reliable D call. Trimming removed 0 bases at V and 4 bases at J, with 10 bases between. Germline assignment: CDR1 SGHTA and CDR2 FQGNSA. The CDR3 totals 14 residues. CDR3 DNA: TGTGCCAGCAGCTTAGCGGGCCAGACTTACGAGCAGTACTTC. Protein sequence: CASSLAGQTYEQYF. Together with reference TRBV7-2 and TRBJ2-7, the CDR3 gives the full variable domain: GAGVSQSPSNKVTEKGKDVELRCDPISGHTALYWYRQSLGQGLEFLIYFQGNSAPDKSGLPSDRFSAERTGGSVSTLTIQRTQQEDSAVYLCASSLAGQTYEQYFGPGTRLTVT.

V is TRBV20-1 and J is TRBJ2-5, with D perhaps matching TRBD1 (5 bases). This CDR3 comprises 12 residues. The V gene lost 6 bases and the J gene lost 5 bases, with 13 bases spanning the gap. The germline CDR1 and CDR2 sequences are DFQATT and SNEGSKA (reference sequence). The CDR3 loop is CSARVAVETQYF. As DNA, the CDR3 is TGCAGTGCCAGGGTTGCAGTGGAGACCCAGTACTTC.

This chain links TRBV19 with TRBJ2-5, with D maybe TRBD2 (5 bases). The germline CDR1 and CDR2 sequences are LNHDA and SQIVND (reference sequence). This CDR3 region has 17 residues. V was pared by 3 bases and J by 1 base, with 18 bases between. The CDR3 reads CASSMGRLTSFQETQYF. CDR3 sequence (DNA): TGTGCCAGTAGTATGGGCAGACTAACTAGTTTCCAAGAGACCCAGTACTTC.

This clonotype was detected many times. The chain joins TRBV12-3 or TRBV12-4 to TRBJ1-3, with a weak D call TRBD1 (6 bases). This CDR3 has 15 amino acids. V was clipped by 8 bases and J by 0 bases, with 14 bases between them. The CDR3: CASSRTASSGNTIYF. CDR3 nucleotides: TGTGCCAGCTCGAGGACAGCCAGCTCTGGAAACACCATATATTTT.

This clonotype has a handful of counts. This chain connects TRBV6-1 to TRBJ2-7; no reliable D call. Germline loops: CDR1 MNHNS, CDR2 SASEGT. The CDR3 extends over 13 amino acids. Trimming stripped 5 bases from V and 2 bases from J, with 10 bases between. CDR3 nucleotides: TGTGCCAGCAGTACCACAGAGGCCTACGAGCAGTACTTC. This encodes CASSTTEAYEQYF.

This clonotype was found a few times. The CDR3 nucleotides read TGTGCCAGCTCACCCGCATCCCCGGGACATGTGTTCTTC. Protein sequence: CASSPASPGHVFF. The V call is TRBV18, the J call TRBJ2-1; maybe TRBD1 (6 bases). The CDR3 length is 13 residues. Germline CDR1 reads KGHSH; CDR2 reads LQKENI. Trimming cost V 3 bases and J 15 bases, with 18 bases left between them.

This clonotype was seen more than once but under ten times. This chain joins TRBV11-2 and TRBJ1-4; D is unresolved. CDR1 SGHAT and CDR2 FQNNGV come from the germline V gene. The CDR3 loop spans 13 amino acids. Deletions cut 6 bases from V and 11 bases from J, with 16 bases between. CDR3 in DNA: TGTGCCAGCAGTTTAAATGTGGCGACCAAACTGTTTTTT. This translates into CASSLNVATKLFF.